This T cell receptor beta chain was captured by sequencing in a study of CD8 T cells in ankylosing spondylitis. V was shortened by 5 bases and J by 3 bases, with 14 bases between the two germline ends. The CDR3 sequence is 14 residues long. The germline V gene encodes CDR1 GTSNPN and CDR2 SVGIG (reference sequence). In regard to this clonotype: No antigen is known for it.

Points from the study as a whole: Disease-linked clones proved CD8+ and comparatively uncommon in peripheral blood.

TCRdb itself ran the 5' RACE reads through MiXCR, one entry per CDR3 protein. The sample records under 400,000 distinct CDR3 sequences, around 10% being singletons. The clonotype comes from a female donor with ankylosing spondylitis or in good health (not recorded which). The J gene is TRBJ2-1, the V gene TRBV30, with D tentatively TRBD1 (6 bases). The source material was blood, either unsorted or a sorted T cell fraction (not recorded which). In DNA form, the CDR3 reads TGTGCCTGGGGCCCTGAGGGGGTCTACAATGAGCAGTTCTTC. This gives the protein CAWGPEGVYNEQFF.